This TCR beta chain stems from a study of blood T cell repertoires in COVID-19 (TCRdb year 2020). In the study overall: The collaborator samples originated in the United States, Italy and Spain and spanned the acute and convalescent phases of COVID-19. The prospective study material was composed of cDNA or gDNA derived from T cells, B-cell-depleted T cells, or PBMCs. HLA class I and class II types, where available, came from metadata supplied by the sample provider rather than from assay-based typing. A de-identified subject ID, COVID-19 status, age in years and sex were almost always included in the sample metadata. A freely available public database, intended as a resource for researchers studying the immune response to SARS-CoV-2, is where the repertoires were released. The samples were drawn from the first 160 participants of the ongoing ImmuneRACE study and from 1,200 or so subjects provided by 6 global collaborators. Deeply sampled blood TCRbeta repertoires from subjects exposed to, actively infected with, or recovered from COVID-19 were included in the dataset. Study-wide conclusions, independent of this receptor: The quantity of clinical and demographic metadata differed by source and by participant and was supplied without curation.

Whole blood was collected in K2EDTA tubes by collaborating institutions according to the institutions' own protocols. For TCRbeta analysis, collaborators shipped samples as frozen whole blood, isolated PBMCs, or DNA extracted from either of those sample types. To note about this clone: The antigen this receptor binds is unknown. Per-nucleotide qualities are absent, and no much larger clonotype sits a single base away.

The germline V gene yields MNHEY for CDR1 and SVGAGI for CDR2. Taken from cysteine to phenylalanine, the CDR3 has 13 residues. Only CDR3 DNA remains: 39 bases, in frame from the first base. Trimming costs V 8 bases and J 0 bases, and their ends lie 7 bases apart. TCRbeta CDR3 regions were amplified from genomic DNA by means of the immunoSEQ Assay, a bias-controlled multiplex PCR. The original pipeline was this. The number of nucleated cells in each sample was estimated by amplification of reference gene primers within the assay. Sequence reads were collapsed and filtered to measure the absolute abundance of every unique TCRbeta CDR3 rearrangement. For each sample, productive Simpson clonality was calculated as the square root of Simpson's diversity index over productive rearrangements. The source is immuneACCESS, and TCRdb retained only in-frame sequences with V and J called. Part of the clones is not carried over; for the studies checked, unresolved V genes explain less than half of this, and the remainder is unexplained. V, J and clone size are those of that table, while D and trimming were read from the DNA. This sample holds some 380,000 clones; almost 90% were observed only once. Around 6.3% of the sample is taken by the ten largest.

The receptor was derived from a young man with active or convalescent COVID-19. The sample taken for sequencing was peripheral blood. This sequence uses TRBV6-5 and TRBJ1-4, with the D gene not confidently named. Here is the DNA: TGTGCCAGCCACGGTACAACTAATGAAAAACTGTTTTTT. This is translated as CASHGTTNEKLFF.